This T cell receptor beta chain stems from a study of cytomegalovirus exposure and HLA in healthy donors. Findings and limits, study-wide: Association of approximately 16,000 TCR beta sequences with HLA alleles was found at 0.05 false discovery rate in a later analysis.

With 60 Vbeta and 13 Jbeta primers, the PCR was carried out. Assay: immunoSEQ multiplex PCR; the TCRdb copy retains only in-frame clones and omits some. The table has about 110,000 clones, about two thirds seen once. This CDR3 is 12 amino acids long. Germline values: CDR1 MNHEY, CDR2 SVGAGI. V lost 6 bases and J 5 bases, leaving 7 bases between the germline ends. As for this clone: Its antigen remains unknown.

V gene TRBV6-5 combines with J gene TRBJ2-2; the D is unclear. The clonotype was recovered from a boy aged 5 to 17 in good health and CMV-seronegative. Sequencing was done on a sample of PBMCs. This chain's CDR3 is CASSRWTGELFF. DNA of the CDR3: TGTGCCAGCAGCCGGTGGACCGGGGAGCTGTTTTTT.